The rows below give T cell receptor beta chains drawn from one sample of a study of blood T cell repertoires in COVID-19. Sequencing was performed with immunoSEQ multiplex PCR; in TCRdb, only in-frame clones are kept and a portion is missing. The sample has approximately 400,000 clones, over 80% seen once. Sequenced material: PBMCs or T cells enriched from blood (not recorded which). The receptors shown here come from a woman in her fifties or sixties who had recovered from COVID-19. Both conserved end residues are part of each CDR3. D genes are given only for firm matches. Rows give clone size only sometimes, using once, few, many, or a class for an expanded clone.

CASSSQTGWGTEAFF	TGTGCCAGCAGTTCTCAGACAGGGTGGGGTACTGAAGCTTTCTTT	TRBJ1-1	NA	TRBV28	TRBD1
CASSSGGQPQHF	TGTGCCAGCAGCTCGGGAGGACAGCCCCAGCATTTT	TRBJ1-5	NA	TRBV7-8	NA
CASSYRVGIGELFF	TGTGCCAGCAGTTACAGGGTCGGCATCGGGGAGCTGTTTTTT	TRBJ2-2	NA	TRBV27	NA
CASSLGDNYNEQFF	TGTGCCAGCAGCTTAGGGGACAACTACAATGAGCAGTTCTTC	TRBJ2-1	NA	TRBV7-9	NA
CASSLARLETGELFF	TGTGCCAGCAGCTTAGCGAGGCTAGAAACCGGGGAGCTGTTTTTT	TRBJ2-2	NA	TRBV7-9	NA
CASSQGQATEPSYEQYF	TGTGCCAGCAGCCAGGGACAGGCAACTGAACCTTCCTACGAGCAGTACTTC	TRBJ2-7	NA	TRBV4-2	TRBD1
CASSYSASGTRVNEQFF	TGTGCCAGCAGTTACTCCGCTAGCGGGACCCGGGTCAATGAGCAGTTCTTC	TRBJ2-1	NA	TRBV6-2/TRBV6-3	TRBD2
CASSEPGSSYEQYF	TGTGCCAGCAGTGAACCAGGTAGCTCCTACGAGCAGTACTTC	TRBJ2-7	NA	TRBV6-1	NA
CASGRDTLGYGYTF	TGTGCTAGTGGTCGGGACACTTTAGGGTATGGCTACACCTTC	TRBJ1-2	NA	TRBV12-5	NA
CAIPSGGDQETQYF	TGTGCCATCCCTAGCGGGGGGGACCAAGAGACCCAGTACTTC	TRBJ2-5	NA	TRBV6-4	TRBD2
CASSQLTLAGTNTGELFF	TGTGCCAGCAGCCAACTGACTCTAGCGGGAACGAACACCGGGGAGCTGTTTTTT	TRBJ2-2	NA	TRBV7-8	TRBD2
CSASHGGPRVEQFF	TGCAGTGCTAGTCACGGGGGGCCCCGGGTTGAGCAGTTCTTC	TRBJ2-1	NA	TRBV20-1	NA
CASTPTGTYQPQHF	TGTGCCAGCACCCCAACAGGGACCTATCAGCCCCAGCATTTT	TRBJ1-5	NA	TRBV6-2/TRBV6-3	NA
CASSLRGLVNEKLFF	TGTGCCAGCAGCTTAAGGGGTTTGGTTAATGAAAAACTGTTTTTT	TRBJ1-4	NA	TRBV7-9	NA
CAAEQVLDGYTF	TGTGCCGCGGAACAGGTTTTAGATGGCTACACCTTC	TRBJ1-2	NA	TRBV28	NA
CASSLGLAATGELFF	TGCGCCAGCAGCTTGGGACTAGCTGCCACCGGGGAGCTGTTTTTT	TRBJ2-2	NA	TRBV5-1	TRBD2
CASSPAGPNTEAFF	TGTGCCAGCAGCCCGGCAGGGCCGAACACTGAAGCTTTCTTT	TRBJ1-1	few	TRBV7-2	NA
CASSPPGQGVTEAFF	TGTGCCAGCAGCCCACCGGGACAGGGGGTGACTGAAGCTTTCTTT	TRBJ1-1	NA	TRBV11-3	TRBD1
CASLGQGARMSGSGQPQHF	TGTGCCAGTCTGGGTCAGGGGGCGCGGATGAGTGGAAGTGGGCAGCCCCAGCATTTT	TRBJ1-5	NA	TRBV2	TRBD1
CASGSGGAAYEQYF	TGTGCCAGTGGTAGCGGGGGGGCCGCCTACGAGCAGTACTTC	TRBJ2-7	NA	TRBV19	TRBD2
CASSYAGTGHNEQFF	TGTGCCAGCAGTTACGCCGGGACAGGACACAATGAGCAGTTCTTC	TRBJ2-1	NA	TRBV6-2/TRBV6-3	TRBD1
CASSVDRGPEAFF	TGCGCCAGCAGCGTAGACAGGGGGCCTGAAGCTTTCTTT	TRBJ1-1	NA	TRBV5-1	TRBD1
CASSLDFGRAIDTQYF	TGTGCCAGCAGCTTAGACTTCGGGAGGGCTATAGATACGCAGTATTTT	TRBJ2-3	NA	TRBV7-2	TRBD2